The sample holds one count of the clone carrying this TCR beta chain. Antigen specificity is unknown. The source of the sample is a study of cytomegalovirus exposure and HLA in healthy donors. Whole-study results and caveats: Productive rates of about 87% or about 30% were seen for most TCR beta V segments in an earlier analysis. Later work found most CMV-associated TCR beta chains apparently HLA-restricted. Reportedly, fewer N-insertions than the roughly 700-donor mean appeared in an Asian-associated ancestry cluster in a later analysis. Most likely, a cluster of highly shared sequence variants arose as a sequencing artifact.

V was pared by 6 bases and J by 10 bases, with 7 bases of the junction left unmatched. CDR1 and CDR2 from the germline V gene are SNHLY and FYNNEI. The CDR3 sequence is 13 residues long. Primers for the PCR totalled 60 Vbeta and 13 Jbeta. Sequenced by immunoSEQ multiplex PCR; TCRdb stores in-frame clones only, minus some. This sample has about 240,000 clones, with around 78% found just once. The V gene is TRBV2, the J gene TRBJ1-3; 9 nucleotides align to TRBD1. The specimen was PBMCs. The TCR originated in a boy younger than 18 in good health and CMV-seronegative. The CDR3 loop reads CASSPEQGATIYF. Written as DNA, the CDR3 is TGTGCCAGCAGCCCGGAACAGGGGGCAACCATATATTTT. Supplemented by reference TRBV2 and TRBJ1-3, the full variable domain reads EPEVTQTPSHQVTQMGQEVILRCVPISNHLYFYWYRQILGQKVEFLVSFYNNEISEKSEIFDDQFSVERPDGSNFTLKIRSTKLEDSAMYFCASSPEQGATIYFGEGSWLTVV.